This entry is about one TCR beta chain. The antigen remains undetermined. These data come from a study of a mutant IDH1 vaccine in newly diagnosed glioma. Study as a whole: There were roughly 60% males and about 38% females among treated patients, whose mean age was about 41 years. Pretreatment consisted of radiotherapy, temozolomide, or both, with most receiving both. Findings and limits, study-wide: Changes to the top peripheral T cell clonotypes appeared unrelated to pseudoprogression.

TCRdb keeps only in-frame clones here, not all; method: immunoSEQ multiplex PCR. The table has about 63,000 clones, around 82% seen once; the top ten hold 4.6%. This CDR3 comprises 15 residues. The germline CDR1 and CDR2 sequences are SGHRS and YFSETQ. V gave up 0 bases and J gave up 3 bases, with 12 bases separating them. Time point given: baseline, week 1 (first vaccination visit). This sample's treatment: pre-vaccination baseline after standard-of-care therapy. The V and J genes are TRBV5-1 and TRBJ1-1; a weak D match, TRBD1 (6 bases). Sequencing used peripheral blood mononuclear cells (PBMCs), obtained from a glioma patient treated with radiotherapy, temozolomide or both. The sequence was obtained from a woman between 18 and 30 years old with glioma. Some clones in this sample may be carry-over from other donors' samples. The DNA of the CDR3 is TGCGCCAGCAGCTTGGTCCTAGGGGGACACACTGAAGCTTTCTTT. It is translated as CASSLVLGGHTEAFF.